Each of the 26 T cell receptor beta chains below was sequenced from the same sample in a study of T-cell memory formation after mild COVID-19. One entry per CDR3 protein, called by TCRdb with MiXCR from the 5' RACE reads. Of over 150,000 distinct CDR3 sequences listed, over 20% are singletons. The sample comprised PBMCs or a T cell subset sorted from them (not recorded which). The receptors shown here come from an adult woman who had mild COVID-19 (a few samples of this study predate the infection). Cell type and time point are not known.

The rearrangement links TRBV15 to TRBJ2-7; TRBD1 matches 7 bases. This CDR3 comprises 16 residues. In germline, CDR1 is LNHNV, CDR2 YYDKDF (reference sequence). The V gene end was trimmed by 1 base and the J gene end by 4 bases; junction bases not matched to a gene: 10. The CDR3 sequence is CATSRAGAGGRYEQYF. CDR3 DNA: TGTGCCACCAGCAGAGCAGGGGCAGGGGGAAGGTACGAGCAGTACTTC.

This clonotype was counted a few times. V and J are TRBV5-6 and TRBJ2-1; 8 nucleotides line up with TRBD2. Germline loops: CDR1 SGHDT, CDR2 YYEEEE. The CDR3 sequence is 15 residues long. V lost 2 bases, J lost 0 bases, and 1 base stayed unmatched. Written as DNA, the CDR3 is TGTGCCAGCAGCTTACTAGCGGCCTCCTACAATGAGCAGTTCTTC. It is translated as CASSLLAASYNEQFF.

The gene calls are TRBV27 and TRBJ2-7; perhaps TRBD2 as D (6 bases). CDR3 length equals 13 residues. Trimming took 10 bases from V and 7 from J, leaving 20 bases between them. Per germline, CDR1 MNHEY and CDR2 SMNVEV (reference sequence). Here the CDR3 DNA reads TGTGCCACTTTCGGGGGTATACGAGGGGAGCAGTACTTC. Residues: CATFGGIRGEQYF.

The chain carries TRBV3-1 and TRBJ1-5; the D gene is possibly TRBD1 (5 bases). CDR1 and CDR2 from the germline V gene are LGHDT and YNNKEL (reference sequence). The CDR3 contains 15 residues. Between the trimmed V and J ends, which lost 0 bases and 6 bases, there was a span of 12 bases. CDR3 DNA sequence: TGTGCCAGCAGCCAAGATTGGGGGGTGGGTCAGCCCCAGCATTTT. Amino acids: CASSQDWGVGQPQHF.

The chain recombines TRBV6-2 or TRBV6-3 with TRBJ2-2; D possibly corresponds to TRBD2 (6 bases). The CDR3 runs 15 residues. The V end was cut by 4 bases, the J end by 3 bases, with 12 bases between. Germline CDR1 MNHEY, CDR2 SVGEGT. CDR3 sequence reads: CASSLLATDTGELFF. In DNA form, the CDR3 reads TGTGCCAGCAGTTTACTAGCCACTGACACCGGGGAGCTGTTTTTT.

The table lists this clonotype with a few counts. The J gene is TRBJ1-2, the V gene TRBV5-1, with 7 positions matching TRBD1. The CDR3 loop spans 15 amino acids. With V trimmed by 4 bases and J by 5 bases, 11 bases remained unmatched. Germline V lookup: CDR1 SGHRS, CDR2 YFSETQ. In DNA form, the CDR3 reads TGCGCCAGCAGCCCAACCGGGACAGAAATTTATGGCTACACCTTC. Amino acid sequence: CASSPTGTEIYGYTF. The complete variable domain, with remaining parts taken from reference TRBV5-1 and TRBJ1-2, reads KAGVTQTPRYLIKTRGQQVTLSCSPISGHRSVSWYQQTPGQGLQFLFEYFSETQRNKGNFPGRFSGRQFSNSRSEMNVSTLELGDSALYLCASSPTGTEIYGYTFGSGTRLTVV.

CDR3 nucleotides: TGTGCCAGCAGTCCCGGAGCCCACTATGGCTACACCTTC. It codes for CASSPGAHYGYTF. The chain links TRBV27 to TRBJ1-2; D unresolved. Trimming shortened V by 5 bases and J by 3 bases, and 10 bases separated the two germline ends. Germline-derived CDR1 and CDR2 are MNHEY and SMNVEV (reference sequence). This CDR3 spans 13 amino acids.

This clonotype showed up just a few times. CDR3 nucleotides: TGTGCCAGCAGCGCCGACAGTTCCTACGAGCAGTACTTC. Its protein is CASSADSSYEQYF. The chain employs TRBV9 and TRBJ2-7; D perhaps matches TRBD1 (5 bases). The V gene's germline CDR1 is SGDLS and CDR2 YYNGEE. The CDR3 has 13 amino acids. V was cut by 3 bases and J by 1 base, with 8 bases left in between. The full variable domain, its missing parts supplied by reference TRBV9 and TRBJ2-7, is DSGVTQTPKHLITATGQRVTLRCSPRSGDLSVYWYQQSLDQGLQFLIQYYNGEERAKGNILERFSAQQFPDLHSELNLSSLELGDSALYFCASSADSSYEQYFGPGTRLTVT.

Only a few counts were recorded for this clonotype. The rearrangement joins TRBV6-5 to TRBJ1-1, with a possible D match to TRBD1 (6 bases). The CDR3 has 14 residues. Germline V lookup: CDR1 MNHEY, CDR2 SVGAGI. Trimming took 0 bases from V and 4 from J, leaving 9 bases between them. In DNA form, the CDR3 reads TGTGCCAGCAGTTACTCCCAGGGGTTCACTGAAGCTTTCTTT. It is translated as CASSYSQGFTEAFF.

DNA for the CDR3: TGTGCCAGCAGCAAATGGGGCCGGATTAACTATGGCTACACCTTC. It yields the protein CASSKWGRINYGYTF. The chain employs TRBV21-1 and TRBJ1-2; the table's D call, TRBD1, has no DNA check behind it. TRBV21-1 is a pseudogene locus. The CDR3 is 15 residues long.

Only a few counts were recorded for this clonotype. CDR3 nucleotide sequence: TGTGCCAGCAGTGAGTTCCCCGTCTCGACAGGGGATGGCTATGGCTACACCTTC. It translates to CASSEFPVSTGDGYGYTF. The chain is built from TRBV6-1 and TRBJ1-2; TRBD1 matches 8 bases. The CDR3 covers 18 residues. The germline V gene has CDR1 MNHNS and CDR2 SASEGT. The trim removed 3 bases at V and 4 bases at J, leaving 16 bases unmatched.

This clonotype was seen only a few times. This chain uses TRBV29-1 with TRBJ2-7; D possibly uses TRBD1 or TRBD2 (5 bases each). CDR1 is SQVTM and CDR2 is ANQGSEA in the germline V gene. CDR3 size: 13 residues. The V and J ends lost 4 bases and 2 bases respectively, with 12 bases between them. The CDR3 DNA follows: TGCAGCGTTGCAAGGGACGGGGCCTACGAGCAGTACTTC. It codes for CSVARDGAYEQYF.

The V gene is TRBV4-3, the J gene TRBJ2-2, with unresolved D. The V end was cut by 3 bases, the J end by 3 bases, with 11 bases between. Germline V lookup: CDR1 LGHNA, CDR2 YSLEER. This CDR3 is 15 amino acids long. The CDR3: CASSHSGVHTGELFF. The CDR3 DNA reads as TGCGCCAGCAGCCACTCTGGGGTGCACACCGGGGAGCTGTTTTTT.

This clonotype was seen only a few times. V gene TRBV6-6 combines with J gene TRBJ2-7; 9 positions agree with TRBD2. This CDR3 has 17 amino acids. Trimming removed 0 bases from V and 4 bases from J; junction bases left unmatched: 10. Germline-derived CDR1 and CDR2 are MNHNY and SVGAGI (reference sequence). The CDR3 loop reads CASSYSRLAGIAYEQYF. CDR3 DNA: TGTGCCAGCAGTTACTCTCGCCTAGCGGGAATCGCGTACGAGCAGTACTTC.

This rearrangement joins TRBV12-3 or TRBV12-4 to TRBJ1-1; D unclear. The CDR3 is made up of 14 amino acids. V was cut by 6 bases and J by 4 bases, with 15 bases left in between. The CDR3: CASSHDGKSTEAFF. CDR3 bases: TGTGCCAGCAGCCACGACGGAAAGAGCACTGAAGCTTTCTTT.

This clonotype was detected only a few times. The V gene is TRBV9, the J gene TRBJ1-2; no clear D. The CDR3 covers 11 residues. Trimming cost V 5 bases and J 7 bases, with 9 bases left between them. The V gene's germline CDR1 is SGDLS and CDR2 YYNGEE. The CDR3: CASSGLAGYTF. The CDR3 DNA is TGTGCCAGCAGTGGCCTCGCTGGCTACACCTTC.

The V gene is TRBV20-1, the J gene TRBJ2-1; 9 bases agree with TRBD2. CDR3 length: 12 residues. Germline V gene sequence: CDR1 DFQATT, CDR2 SNEGSKA (reference sequence). Trimming took 3 bases from V and 7 from J; bases not matched to a gene: 1. Here the CDR3 reads CSARGLANEQFF. The DNA of the CDR3 is TGCAGTGCTAGGGGACTAGCAAATGAGCAGTTCTTC.

This clonotype has a handful of counts. The gene calls are TRBV15 and TRBJ2-1; 10 positions agree with TRBD2. The CDR3 totals 14 residues. Germline CDR1 reads LNHNV; CDR2 reads YYDKDF (reference sequence). V lost 4 bases, J lost 9 bases, and 6 bases stayed unmatched. CDR3 sequence reads: CATSTGLARGEQFF. CDR3 DNA sequence: TGTGCCACCAGCACGGGACTAGCGCGGGGTGAGCAGTTCTTC.

The chain couples TRBV9 to TRBJ1-1; no definite D call. Germline CDR1 SGDLS, CDR2 YYNGEE. The CDR3 loop spans 15 amino acids. V shed 2 bases and J shed 0 bases, with 11 bases lying between them. DNA for the CDR3: TGTGCCAGCAGCGTGGGCAGTTCAATGAACACTGAAGCTTTCTTT. Encoded protein: CASSVGSSMNTEAFF.

The chain employs TRBV2 and TRBJ2-7; D ambiguous. Germline assignment: CDR1 SNHLY and CDR2 FYNNEI. The CDR3 contains 16 residues. V lost 7 bases, J lost 0 bases, and 19 bases lay in between. The CDR3 spells CASTSPQAGFSYEQYF. The CDR3 nucleotides read TGTGCCAGCACCTCACCGCAAGCAGGCTTCTCCTACGAGCAGTACTTC.

This chain connects TRBV29-1 to TRBJ2-6; D uncertain. The V gene's germline CDR1 is SQVTM and CDR2 ANQGSEA. CDR3 length: 14 residues. Deletions cut 6 bases from V and 0 bases from J, with 9 bases between. The CDR3 DNA reads as TGCAGCGTACGTTTGGACTCTGGGGCCAACGTCCTGACTTTC. Translation: CSVRLDSGANVLTF.

The chain is built from TRBV15 and TRBJ1-4; no reliable D call. V lost 3 bases to trimming and J lost 7 bases, with 15 bases between them. The CDR3 runs to 15 residues. Germline values: CDR1 LNHNV, CDR2 YYDKDF (reference sequence). The CDR3 loop is CATSSKTDLGEKLFF. The CDR3 region has the DNA TGTGCCACCAGCAGTAAGACGGACTTGGGTGAAAAACTGTTTTTT.

The genes are TRBV4-1 and TRBJ2-7; 8 positions agree with TRBD1. The CDR3 covers 14 residues. CDR1 and CDR2 (germline): MGHRA, YSYEKL. V lost 5 bases to trimming and J lost 4 bases; unmatched junction nucleotides: 7. This CDR3 is CASSFDRGAYEQYF. CDR3 DNA: TGCGCCAGCAGCTTTGACAGGGGAGCATACGAGCAGTACTTC.

The gene calls are TRBV10-3 and TRBJ2-7; TRBD2 might be the D (5 bases). CDR3 size: 18 residues. The germline V and J ends were trimmed by 2 bases and 2 bases, with 22 bases remaining between them. Germline values: CDR1 ENHRY, CDR2 SYGVKD. The CDR3 sequence is CAISEVGRGTRNPYEQYF. The DNA for the CDR3 is TGTGCCATCAGTGAGGTCGGCCGGGGTACGCGCAACCCCTACGAGCAGTACTTC.

The sample holds a few counts of this clonotype. The V gene is TRBV20-1, the J gene TRBJ2-3, with 12 bases that match TRBD2. J gave up 4 bases and V 5 bases, and 7 bases lay outside the gene matches. In germline, CDR1 is DFQATT, CDR2 SNEGSKA (reference sequence). The length of the CDR3 is 15 residues. Here the CDR3 reads CSAEGLAGPPDTQYF. In DNA form, the CDR3 reads TGCAGTGCTGAAGGACTAGCGGGACCCCCAGATACGCAGTATTTT.

The chain is built from TRBV20-1 and TRBJ2-7; D not resolved. This CDR3 spans 14 amino acids. The V end lost 2 bases, the J end lost 0 bases, and 11 bases lay between the germline ends. Per germline, CDR1 DFQATT and CDR2 SNEGSKA (reference sequence). CDR3 region: CSARNPSDSYEQYF. In DNA, the CDR3 is TGCAGTGCTAGAAATCCTTCTGACTCCTACGAGCAGTACTTC.